This T cell receptor (beta chain) was recorded in a study of T cell repertoires in cytomegalovirus infection. CDR3 length equals 13 residues. V shed 6 bases and J 5 bases; nucleotides not matched to a gene: 2. TCRdb called the reads again in MiXCR, with one record for every CDR3 protein. The sample consists of roughly 230,000 distinct CDR3 sequences, approximately 15% of them appearing once. This clonotype was observed many times. The antigen is undetermined. Study-level points and caveats: It was HLA-C-restricted CMV-specific TCR beta clonotypes that dominated the response ex vivo.

The specimen was CD8+ T cells from PBMCs. This receptor was identified in a human donor in good health (CMV status not recorded). Some clones in this sample may be carry-over from other donors' samples. The chain joins TRBV12-3 or TRBV12-4 to TRBJ2-3, with 10 bases lining up with TRBD2. CDR3 sequence reads: CASRGTSEDTQYF. CDR3 coding DNA: TGTGCCAGCAGAGGGACTAGCGAAGATACGCAGTATTTT.